This T cell receptor (beta chain) was identified during a study of cytomegalovirus exposure and HLA in healthy donors. The study, taken as a whole, reports: In the 120 validation repertoires, under 95% of cluster scores exceeded 0, per a later analysis. Cytomegalovirus association was listed for 150 or so TCR beta chains.

Libraries were prepared by immunoSEQ multiplex PCR; TCRdb keeps only in-frame clonotypes and omits some of them. The sample carries about 140,000 clones, approximately 87% recorded once. Germline V gene data show CDR1 as SGHTA and CDR2 as FQGNSA. Trimming cost V 2 bases and J 3 bases, with 5 bases left between them. CDR3 length: 13 residues. Details on this clone: The antigen remains unidentified.

Material for sequencing was PBMCs. The chain couples TRBV7-2 to TRBJ2-1; D is uncertain. This clonotype was obtained from a man in his late teens or twenties in good health and CMV-seronegative. This CDR3 reads CASSLTDYNEQFF. CDR3 DNA sequence: TGTGCCAGCAGCTTAACAGACTACAATGAGCAGTTCTTC.